Following are 28 T cell receptor beta chains from one sample sequenced in a study of T cell responses to AZD1222 COVID-19 vaccine. Produced via immunoSEQ multiplex PCR; TCRdb's table is partial and in-frame only. The sample carries around 78,000 clones, approximately 86% recorded once. Sample: peripheral blood, taken on day 0 of AZD1222 vaccination. Receptor source: an adult in good health.

V gene TRBV7-2 combines with J gene TRBJ1-1; possible D gene TRBD1, 5 bases. The CDR3 sequence is 14 residues long. Germline lookup yields CDR1 SGHTA and CDR2 FQGNSA. Trimming left V 1 base short and J 7 bases short, with 13 bases between. The CDR3 region has the DNA TGTGCCAGCAGCTTAGGGGGAGGGGCGGGTGAAGCTTTCTTT. Amino acid sequence: CASSLGGGAGEAFF.

The chain uses TRBV20-1 and TRBJ2-2; no clear D. The CDR3 has 11 amino acids. Looked up from germline, CDR1 is DFQATT and CDR2 is SNEGSKA (reference sequence). V lost 6 bases and J lost 10, with 12 bases in between. CDR3 coding DNA: TGCAGTGCCAGAACTTTTGAGGAGCTGTTTTTT. Its protein product is CSARTFEELFF.

This clone was counted once. The chain couples TRBV29-1 to TRBJ2-7; the D is unclear. CDR1 and CDR2 from the germline V gene are SQVTM and ANQGSEA. The length of the CDR3 is 12 residues. Trimming removed 0 bases from V and 3 bases from J, with 6 bases in between. Written as DNA, the CDR3 is TGCAGCGTTGAAGATCAGGACTACGAGCAGTACTTC. This codes for CSVEDQDYEQYF.

The gene calls are TRBV15 and TRBJ1-4, with 8 bases that match TRBD1. This CDR3 has 15 amino acids. J was trimmed by 4 bases and V by 3 bases; bases with no gene match: 4. Germline values: CDR1 LNHNV, CDR2 YYDKDF (reference sequence). In DNA, the CDR3 is TGTGCCACCAGCAGCGACAGGGGATTTAATGAAAAACTGTTTTTT. This encodes CATSSDRGFNEKLFF.

In this sample, this clone turned up once. The gene calls are TRBV4-3 and TRBJ1-5; TRBD1 agrees at 7 bases. Unmatched junction bases numbered 11, after V lost 0 bases and J lost 3 bases. The CDR3 spans 18 residues. Germline V gives CDR1 LGHNA, CDR2 YSLEER. The CDR3 nucleotides are TGCGCCAGCAGCCAAGAATACCGTCGAGGGGGCCCCAATCAGCCCCAGCATTTT. It specifies CASSQEYRRGGPNQPQHF.

The chain couples TRBV19 to TRBJ1-2; D is possibly TRBD1 (6 bases). Germline CDR1 LNHDA, CDR2 SQIVND (reference sequence). The germline V and J ends were trimmed by 3 bases and 1 base, with 15 bases remaining between them. The CDR3 is 16 residues long. The CDR3 sequence is CASSISVGTINYGYTF. DNA of the CDR3: TGTGCCAGTAGTATCTCTGTAGGGACAATTAACTATGGCTACACCTTC.

Details on this clone: Sequence at one end of the junction differs from germline and may be a read error. The chain has TRBV6-5 and TRBJ2-3; 8 positions match TRBD2. Looked up from germline, CDR1 is MNHEY and CDR2 is SVGAGI. The CDR3 totals 14 residues. CDR3 in amino acids: CASSNSGGRDTQYF. CDR3 nucleotides: TGTGCCAGCAGTAACTCGGGGGGGCGGGATACGCAGTATTTT.

This clone has a handful of counts. The chain carries TRBV18 and TRBJ2-5; D is undetermined. Germline assignment: CDR1 KGHSH and CDR2 LQKENI. Trimming took 0 bases from V and 7 from J, leaving 9 bases between them. The CDR3 spans 13 residues. Here the CDR3 reads CASSPPARGTQYF. The CDR3 region has the DNA TGTGCCAGCTCACCACCGGCCAGAGGGACCCAGTACTTC.

CDR3 in DNA: TGTGCCAGCGAGAAGAACCCCACGGATGAGCAGTTCTTC. It encodes CASEKNPTDEQFF. V is TRBV11-2 and J is TRBJ2-1; D not certain. This CDR3 region has 13 residues. V gave up 8 bases and J gave up 8 bases, with 16 bases separating them. Germline V gene data show CDR1 as SGHAT and CDR2 as FQNNGV.

J is TRBJ1-2 and V is TRBV6-6, with D hard to call. Trimming cost V 4 bases and J 8 bases, with 17 bases left between them. The CDR3 consists of 14 residues. Looked up from germline, CDR1 is MNHNY and CDR2 is SVGAGI (reference sequence). This chain's CDR3 is CASSSRENFRGYTF. The CDR3 region has the DNA TGTGCCAGCAGTTCTCGGGAGAACTTTCGGGGCTACACCTTC.

Note on this clone: This sample includes further DNA sequences coding for the same CDR3. This chain uses TRBV12-3 or TRBV12-4 with TRBJ1-1; D remains ambiguous. Trimming shortened V by 5 bases and J by 2 bases, and 9 bases separated the two germline ends. This CDR3 contains 13 residues. The CDR3 DNA reads TGTGCCAGCAGTCTCGGACCTAACACTGAAGCTTTCTTT. Translating it yields CASSLGPNTEAFF.

The rearrangement joins TRBV5-4 to TRBJ2-1; 16 nucleotides line up with TRBD2. CDR1 is SGHNT and CDR2 is YYREEE in the germline V gene (reference sequence). CDR3 length equals 15 residues. After removal of 4 bases from V and 10 bases from J, the junction contained 5 bases not matched to a gene. The CDR3 DNA is TGTGCCAGCAGCGGGACTAGCGGGGGGGTGGAGGAGCAGTTCTTC. Protein sequence: CASSGTSGGVEEQFF.

The V call is TRBV19, the J call TRBJ2-3; unclear D gene. Germline loops: CDR1 LNHDA, CDR2 SQIVND (reference sequence). The V gene lost 6 bases and the J gene lost 3 bases, with 10 bases spanning the gap. The CDR3 is made up of 13 amino acids. In DNA form, the CDR3 reads TGTGCCAGTAGGGACCATGGGACAGATACGCAGTATTTT. Translated: CASRDHGTDTQYF.

The J gene is TRBJ1-2, the V gene TRBV28; D is perhaps TRBD1 (6 bases). The CDR3 sequence is 14 residues long. V was trimmed by 6 bases and J by 4 bases, leaving 15 bases between them. The germline CDR1 and CDR2 sequences are MDHEN and SYDVKM. The CDR3 DNA sequence: TGTGCCAGCAGATTAACAGGGCTCCCCTATGGCTACACCTTC. As protein: CASRLTGLPYGYTF.

Written as DNA, the CDR3 is TGTGCCAGCAGGGAGGGTGGAGCCGGCTACACCTTC. This sequence encodes CASREGGAGYTF. This chain uses TRBV6-5 with TRBJ1-2; D is unresolved. Trimming shortened V by 6 bases and J by 8 bases, and 13 bases separated the two germline ends. The CDR3 is 12 residues long. Germline CDR1 MNHEY, CDR2 SVGAGI.

V usage is TRBV19 and J usage is TRBJ2-7; D gene unclear. The CDR3 contains 13 residues. Germline loops: CDR1 LNHDA, CDR2 SQIVND (reference sequence). V lost 7 bases, J lost 4 bases, and 14 bases lay in between. CDR3 in DNA: TGTGCCAGTACGCAGTCGGATGGGTACGAGCAGTACTTC. This gives the protein CASTQSDGYEQYF. Complete variable domain (other parts from reference TRBV19 and TRBJ2-7): DGGITQSPKYLFRKEGQNVTLSCEQNLNHDAMYWYRQDPGQGLRLIYYSQIVNDFQKGDIAEGYSVSREKKESFPLTVTSAQKNPTAFYLCASTQSDGYEQYFGPGTRLTVT.

The rearrangement joins TRBV11-2 to TRBJ2-1; D is possibly TRBD1 or TRBD2 (5 bases each). The germline gives CDR1 SGHAT, CDR2 FQNNGV. CDR3 length: 14 amino acids. V shed 8 bases and J shed 5 bases, with 16 bases lying between them. The CDR3 spells CASRSPGLHNEQFF. In nucleotides, the CDR3 is TGTGCCAGCCGATCCCCGGGGCTCCACAATGAGCAGTTCTTC.

The gene calls are TRBV27 and TRBJ1-5; no reliable D call. Trimming took off 7 bases at V and 0 bases at J, with 19 bases between the two ends. Germline CDR1 and CDR2: MNHEY and SMNVEV (reference sequence). This CDR3 comprises 17 residues. CDR3 sequence: CASKERTNRYSNQPQHF. The CDR3 DNA reads TGTGCCAGCAAGGAGCGAACCAACAGATATAGCAATCAGCCCCAGCATTTT.

The chain uses TRBV9 and TRBJ1-6, with a weak D call TRBD1 (5 bases). Germline CDR1 and CDR2: SGDLS and YYNGEE. V was trimmed by 3 bases and J by 5 bases, leaving 6 bases between them. The CDR3 spans 13 residues. CDR3 DNA sequence: TGTGCCAGCAGCGCACAGGATAATTCACCCCTCCACTTT. It is translated as CASSAQDNSPLHF.

The rearrangement uses TRBV5-4 and TRBJ2-1; D possibly corresponds to TRBD1 (5 bases). V lost 0 bases and J 1 base, leaving 8 bases between the germline ends. Germline CDR1 SGHNT, CDR2 YYREEE (reference sequence). CDR3 size: 15 residues. DNA of the CDR3: TGTGCCAGCAGCTTGGATCACAGGTCCTACAATGAGCAGTTCTTC. It codes for CASSLDHRSYNEQFF.

This clone was counted once. This chain connects TRBV9 to TRBJ2-1; 10 nucleotides align to TRBD2. J lost 5 bases, V lost 5 bases, and 7 bases had no gene match. Per germline, CDR1 SGDLS and CDR2 YYNGEE. CDR3 size: 15 residues. CDR3 sequence reads: CASSETSGINNEQFF. The CDR3 coding sequence is TGTGCCAGCAGTGAAACTAGCGGGATAAACAATGAGCAGTTCTTC. Together with reference TRBV9 and TRBJ2-1, the CDR3 gives the full variable domain: DSGVTQTPKHLITATGQRVTLRCSPRSGDLSVYWYQQSLDQGLQFLIQYYNGEERAKGNILERFSAQQFPDLHSELNLSSLELGDSALYFCASSETSGINNEQFFGPGTRLTVL.

This clone has a single count. V usage is TRBV2 and J usage is TRBJ2-7; D remains unclear. CDR1 and CDR2 from the germline V gene are SNHLY and FYNNEI. This CDR3 has 10 residues. The CDR3 sequence: CAIDGAEQYF. The CDR3 bases are TGTGCTATCGACGGAGCCGAGCAGTACTTC.

There are a few counts of this clone. The chain combines TRBV21-1 with TRBJ1-3; the DNA was not used to check the table's D call, TRBD1. TRBV21-1 is a documented pseudogene. This CDR3 comprises 15 residues. The DNA for the CDR3 is TGTGCCAGCAACAGGTGTGGGGACTCTGGAAACACCATATATTTT. Its translation is CASNRCGDSGNTIYF.

The J gene is TRBJ2-1, the V gene TRBV7-9, with 11 bases that match TRBD2. V dropped 6 bases and J dropped 7; count of bases not matched to a gene: 5. The CDR3 loop spans 14 amino acids. Looked up from germline, CDR1 is SEHNR and CDR2 is FQNEAQ (reference sequence). The CDR3: CASSLLAGVNEQFF. The CDR3 bases are TGTGCCAGCAGTTTACTAGCGGGAGTTAATGAGCAGTTCTTC. The full variable domain, in which reference TRBV7-9 and TRBJ2-1 provide the parts outside the CDR3, is DTGVSQNPRHKITKRGQNVTFRCDPISEHNRLYWYRQTLGQGPEFLTYFQNEAQLEKSRLLSDRFSAERPKGSFSTLEIQRTEQGDSAMYLCASSLLAGVNEQFFGPGTRLTVL.

The rearrangement uses TRBV7-9 and TRBJ2-5; the match to TRBD1 covers 9 bases. The CDR3 is made up of 13 amino acids. The junction had 4 bases not matched to a gene; V was cut back by 8 bases and J by 3 bases. Germline V lookup: CDR1 SEHNR, CDR2 FQNEAQ (reference sequence). CDR3 amino acids: CASLGQGKETQYF. The CDR3, as DNA: TGTGCCAGCTTGGGACAGGGCAAAGAGACCCAGTACTTC.

A single count supports this clone. The chain is built from TRBV7-2 and TRBJ2-7; 8 bases fit TRBD2. Trimming removed 3 bases from V and 9 bases from J; junction bases left unmatched: 7. The CDR3 spans 13 residues. Germline lookup yields CDR1 SGHTA and CDR2 FQGNSA. Written as DNA, the CDR3 is TGTGCCAGCAGCTTCGGGACGGGGGGGGCGCAGTACTTC. Amino acid sequence: CASSFGTGGAQYF.

The chain recombines TRBV27 with TRBJ1-6; the D gene is possibly TRBD1 (6 bases). Germline CDR1 reads MNHEY; CDR2 reads SMNVEV (reference sequence). Trimming cost V 7 bases and J 2 bases, with 9 bases left between them. CDR3 length: 14 amino acids. The CDR3: CASTRDTYNSPLHF. CDR3 in DNA: TGTGCCAGCACCAGGGACACCTATAATTCACCCCTCCACTTT.

CDR3 in DNA: TGTGCCAGCAGCCTACTTAGCTCAGATACGCAGTATTTT. It codes for CASSLLSSDTQYF. The J gene is TRBJ2-3, the V gene TRBV7-3; D call uncertain. The CDR3 has 13 residues. CDR1 is SGHTA and CDR2 is FQGTGA in the germline V gene. Trimming removed 5 bases at V and 4 bases at J, with 10 bases between.